The sample holds one count of the clone carrying this T cell receptor (beta chain). The RNA, about 0.5 to 1 ug, was put through reverse transcription using random hexamers. An immunoSEQ multiplex PCR amplified TCR beta CDR3 over 54 Vbeta and 13 Jbeta. One entry per CDR3 protein results from TCRdb running MiXCR on the immunoSEQ multiplex PCR reads. The repertoire consists of some 400,000 distinct CDR3 sequences, with approximately 85% occurring once and the leading ten covering more than 0.09%. From blood CD8+ and CD4+ T cells, the TCR beta chain was sequenced. FACS was used to enrich TEMRA cells, whereas the CD8+ and CD4+ T cells were obtained by negative isolation. This sample is part of a study of CD8 T cells in Susac syndrome. The germline V gene encodes CDR1 SNHLY and CDR2 FYNNEI. Trimming took 1 base from V and 6 from J, leaving 13 bases between them. The CDR3 has 14 amino acids.

Material for sequencing was CD8+ T cells from PBMCs. The sequence was collected from a human donor with multiple sclerosis. The chain carries TRBV2 and TRBJ2-7; D is unresolved. CDR3 residues: CASSEVNDPGEQYF. The CDR3 bases are TGTGCCAGCAGTGAAGTAAATGATCCGGGCGAGCAGTACTTC.